The clone carrying this T cell receptor beta chain has a count of ten or more. Antigen specificity is unknown. Germline lookup yields CDR1 SNHLY and CDR2 FYNNEI. The CDR3 is made up of 13 amino acids. Trimming stripped 1 base from V and 13 bases from J, with 14 bases between. These data are taken from a study of early T cells in non-severe SARS-CoV-2 infection. Study information: Sequencing of unsorted whole blood was done on bulk RNA, leaving chains unpaired. Regarding the study as a whole: The study's VDJdb matching favored anti-spike CD8 responses and missed private and CD4 specificities.

Individual cDNA molecules were tagged with unique molecular identifiers. TCRdb ran MiXCR on the 5' RACE reads and lists one entry per CDR3 protein. There are 75,000 to 80,000 distinct CDR3 sequences in the sample; around 11% occur only once, and approximately 12% lies in the top ten. V gene TRBV2 combines with J gene TRBJ2-1, with D possibly TRBD1 on 6 matching bases. The TCR originated in an adult who was a healthcare worker with PCR-confirmed SARS-CoV-2 infection or an uninfected control (not recorded which). Specimen: whole blood, collected at baseline. Written as DNA, the CDR3 is TGTGCCAGCAGTGAAGGGCTAACAGGGAATCAGTTCTTC. Protein: CASSEGLTGNQFF.